This T cell receptor beta chain emerged from a study of CD8+ T cells in alopecia areata. Regarding the study as a whole: Many expanded lesional clones stayed in scalp and blood while on tofacitinib.

The CDR3 loop spans 17 amino acids. V trimming: 6 bases; J trimming: 4 bases; junction bases outside the gene matches: 16. Per the germline V gene, CDR1 is SGDLS and CDR2 is YYNGEE. This clone has a single count. Its specificity is unknown. Extracted RNA was reverse transcribed, and the resulting cDNA served as sequencing template. Sequenced by immunoSEQ multiplex PCR; TCRdb stores in-frame clones only, minus some. Seen here are around 140,000 clones, about 88% observed once, and the top ten hold less than 15%. Treatment meaning: oral pan-JAK inhibitor, 5-10 mg twice daily. This receptor was identified in a human donor with alopecia areata. Here the sequenced sample was CD8+ T cells sorted from blood, taken at week 4, from a patient treated with tofacitinib. The rearrangement uses TRBV9 and TRBJ2-3, with TRBD2 identical over 8 bases. This CDR3 is CASTGQAGGANPDTQYF. The CDR3 region has the DNA TGTGCCAGCACGGGGCAGGCCGGGGGGGCGAATCCAGATACGCAGTATTTT.